This T cell receptor (beta chain) was identified in a study of cytomegalovirus exposure and HLA in healthy donors. Overall study results and limits: CMV antigen specificity of a few CMV-associated chains was confirmed in vitro.

About this clone: Its antigen remains unidentified.

The repertoire was sequenced with immunoSEQ multiplex PCR; TCRdb's copy has only in-frame clones and lacks some. The sample lists 150,000 or so clones, approximately 90% occurring once. The germline V gene has CDR1 MNHEY and CDR2 SVGAGI. V gave up 2 bases and J gave up 6 bases; unmatched junction bases: 5. The CDR3 is made up of 15 amino acids. This chain uses TRBV6-5 with TRBJ2-1; 9 positions match TRBD2. This TCR derives from a woman aged 25-40 years in good health and CMV-seropositive. The sample was PBMCs. CDR3 loop: CASSYAAGGGNEQFF. The CDR3, as DNA: TGTGCCAGCAGTTACGCGGCGGGGGGGGGCAATGAGCAGTTCTTC.